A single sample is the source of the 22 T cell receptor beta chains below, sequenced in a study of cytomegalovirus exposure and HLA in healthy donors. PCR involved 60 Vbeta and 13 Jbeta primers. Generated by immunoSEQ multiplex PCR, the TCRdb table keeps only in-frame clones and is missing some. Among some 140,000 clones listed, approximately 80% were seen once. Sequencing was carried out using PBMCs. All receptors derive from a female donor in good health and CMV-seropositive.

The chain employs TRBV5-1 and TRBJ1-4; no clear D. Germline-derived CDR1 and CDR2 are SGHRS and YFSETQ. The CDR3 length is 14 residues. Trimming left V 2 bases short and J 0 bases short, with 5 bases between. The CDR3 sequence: CASSFEATNEKLFF. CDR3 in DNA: TGCGCCAGCAGCTTCGAGGCAACTAATGAAAAACTGTTTTTT.

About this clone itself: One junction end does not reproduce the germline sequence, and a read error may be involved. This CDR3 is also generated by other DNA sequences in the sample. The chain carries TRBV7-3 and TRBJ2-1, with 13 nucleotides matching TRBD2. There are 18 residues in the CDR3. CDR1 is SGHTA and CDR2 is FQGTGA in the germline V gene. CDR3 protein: CASSPGLAGTLTYNEQFF. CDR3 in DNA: TGTGCTAGCAGCCCGGGACTAGCGGGAACTTTGACTTACAATGAGCAGTTCTTC.

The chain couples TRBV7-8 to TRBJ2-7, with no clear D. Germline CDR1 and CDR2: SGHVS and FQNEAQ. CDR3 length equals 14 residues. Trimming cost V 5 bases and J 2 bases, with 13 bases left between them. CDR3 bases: TGTGCCAGCAGCGTCCGACTCTGGACCTACGAGCAGTACTTC. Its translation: CASSVRLWTYEQYF.

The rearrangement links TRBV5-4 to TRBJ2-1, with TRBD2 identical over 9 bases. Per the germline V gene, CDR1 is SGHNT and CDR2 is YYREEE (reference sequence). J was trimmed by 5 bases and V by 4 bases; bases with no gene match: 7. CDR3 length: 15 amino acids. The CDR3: CASSISGSFNNEQFF. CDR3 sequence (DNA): TGTGCCAGCAGCATTAGCGGGAGCTTTAACAATGAGCAGTTCTTC.

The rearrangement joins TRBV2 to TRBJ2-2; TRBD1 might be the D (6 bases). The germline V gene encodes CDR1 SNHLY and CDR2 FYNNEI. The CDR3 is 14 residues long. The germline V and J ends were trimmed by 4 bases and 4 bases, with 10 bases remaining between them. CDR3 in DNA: TGTGCCAGCAGTGTTCAGGGGCGCACCGGGGAGCTGTTTTTT. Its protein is CASSVQGRTGELFF.

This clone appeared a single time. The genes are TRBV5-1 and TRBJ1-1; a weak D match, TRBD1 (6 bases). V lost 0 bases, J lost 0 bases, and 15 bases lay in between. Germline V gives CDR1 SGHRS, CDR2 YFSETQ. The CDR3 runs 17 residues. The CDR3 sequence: CASSLEGGRAMNTEAFF. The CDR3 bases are TGCGCCAGCAGCTTGGAAGGGGGAAGAGCTATGAACACTGAAGCTTTCTTT.

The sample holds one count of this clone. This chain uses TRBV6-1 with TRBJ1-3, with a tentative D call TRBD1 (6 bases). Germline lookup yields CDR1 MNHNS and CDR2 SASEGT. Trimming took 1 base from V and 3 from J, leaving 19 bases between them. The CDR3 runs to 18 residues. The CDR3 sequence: CASSEEGVRQGFGNTIYF. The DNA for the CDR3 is TGTGCCAGCAGTGAAGAGGGGGTGAGGCAGGGCTTTGGAAACACCATATATTTT.

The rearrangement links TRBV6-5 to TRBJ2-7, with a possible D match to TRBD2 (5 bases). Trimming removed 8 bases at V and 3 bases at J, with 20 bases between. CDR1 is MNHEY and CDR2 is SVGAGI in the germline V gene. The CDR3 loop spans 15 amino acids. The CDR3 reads CASATPRDRVYEQYF. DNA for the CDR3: TGTGCCAGCGCGACTCCGAGGGATCGGGTCTACGAGCAGTACTTC.

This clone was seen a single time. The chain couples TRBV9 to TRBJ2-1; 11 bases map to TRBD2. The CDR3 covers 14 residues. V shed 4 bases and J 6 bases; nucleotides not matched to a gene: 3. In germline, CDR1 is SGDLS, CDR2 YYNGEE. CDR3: CASSFLAGGNEQFF. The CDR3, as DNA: TGTGCCAGCAGCTTCCTAGCGGGAGGCAATGAGCAGTTCTTC.

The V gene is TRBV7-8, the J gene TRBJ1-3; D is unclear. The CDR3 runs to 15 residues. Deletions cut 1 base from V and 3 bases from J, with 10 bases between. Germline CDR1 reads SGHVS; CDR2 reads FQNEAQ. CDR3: CASSLGLVYGNTIYF. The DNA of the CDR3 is TGTGCCAGCAGCTTAGGGCTTGTTTATGGAAACACCATATATTTT.

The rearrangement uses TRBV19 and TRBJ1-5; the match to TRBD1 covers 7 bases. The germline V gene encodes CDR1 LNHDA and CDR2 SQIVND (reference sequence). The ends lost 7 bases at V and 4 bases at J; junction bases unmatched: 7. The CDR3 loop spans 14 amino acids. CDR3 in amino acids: CASTEGAVNQPQHF. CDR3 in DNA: TGTGCCAGTACTGAGGGGGCAGTTAATCAGCCCCAGCATTTT.

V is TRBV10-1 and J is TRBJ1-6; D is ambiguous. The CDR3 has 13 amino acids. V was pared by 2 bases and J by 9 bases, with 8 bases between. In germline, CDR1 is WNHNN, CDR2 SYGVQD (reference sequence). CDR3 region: CASSETRSSPLHF. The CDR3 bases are TGCGCCAGCAGTGAGACGCGGAGTTCACCCCTCCACTTT.

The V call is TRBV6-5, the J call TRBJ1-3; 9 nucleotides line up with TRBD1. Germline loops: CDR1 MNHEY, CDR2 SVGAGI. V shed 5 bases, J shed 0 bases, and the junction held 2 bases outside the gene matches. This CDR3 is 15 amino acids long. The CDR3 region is CASSRDRASGNTIYF. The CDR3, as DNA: TGTGCCAGCAGTCGGGACAGGGCCTCTGGAAACACCATATATTTT.

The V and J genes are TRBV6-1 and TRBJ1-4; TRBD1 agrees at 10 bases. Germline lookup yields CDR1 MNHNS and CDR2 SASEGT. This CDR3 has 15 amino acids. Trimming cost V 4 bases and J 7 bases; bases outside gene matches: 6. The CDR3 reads CASSGMGQGSEKLFF. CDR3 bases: TGTGCCAGCAGTGGAATGGGACAGGGGAGTGAAAAACTGTTTTTT.

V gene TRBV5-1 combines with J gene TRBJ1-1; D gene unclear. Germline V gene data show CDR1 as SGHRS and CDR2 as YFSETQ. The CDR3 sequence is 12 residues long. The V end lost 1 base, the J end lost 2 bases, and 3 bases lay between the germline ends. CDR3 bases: TGCGCCAGCAGCTTGATAAACACTGAAGCTTTCTTT. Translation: CASSLINTEAFF.

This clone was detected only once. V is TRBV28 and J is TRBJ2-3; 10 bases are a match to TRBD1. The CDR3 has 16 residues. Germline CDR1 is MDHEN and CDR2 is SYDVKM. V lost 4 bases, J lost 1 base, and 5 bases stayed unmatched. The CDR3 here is CASSSPGTGGTDTQYF. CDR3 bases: TGTGCCAGCAGTTCACCCGGGACAGGGGGCACAGATACGCAGTATTTT.

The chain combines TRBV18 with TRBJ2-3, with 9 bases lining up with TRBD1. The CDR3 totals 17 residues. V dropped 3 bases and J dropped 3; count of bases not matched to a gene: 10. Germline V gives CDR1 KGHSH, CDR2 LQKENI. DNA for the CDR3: TGTGCCAGCTCACCCAACCAAGTGGACAGGGGAACAGATACGCAGTATTTT. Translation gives CASSPNQVDRGTDTQYF.

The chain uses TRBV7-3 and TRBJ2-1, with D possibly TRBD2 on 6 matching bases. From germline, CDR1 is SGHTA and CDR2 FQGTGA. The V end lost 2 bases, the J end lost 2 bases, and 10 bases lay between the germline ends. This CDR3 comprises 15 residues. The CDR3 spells CASSLGGTTYNEQFF. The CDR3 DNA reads TGTGCCAGCAGCTTAGGCGGGACCACCTACAATGAGCAGTTCTTC. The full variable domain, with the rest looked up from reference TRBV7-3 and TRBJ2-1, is GAGVSQTPSNKVTEKGKYVELRCDPISGHTALYWYRQSLGQGPEFLIYFQGTGAADDSGLPNDRFFAVRPEGSVSTLKIQRTERGDSAVYLCASSLGGTTYNEQFFGPGTRLTVL.

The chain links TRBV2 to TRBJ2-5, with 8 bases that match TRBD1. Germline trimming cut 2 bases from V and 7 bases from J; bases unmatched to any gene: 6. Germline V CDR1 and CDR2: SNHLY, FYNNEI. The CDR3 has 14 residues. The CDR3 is CASSELSQGGTQYF. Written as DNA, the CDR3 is TGTGCCAGCAGTGAATTGTCACAGGGGGGGACCCAGTACTTC.

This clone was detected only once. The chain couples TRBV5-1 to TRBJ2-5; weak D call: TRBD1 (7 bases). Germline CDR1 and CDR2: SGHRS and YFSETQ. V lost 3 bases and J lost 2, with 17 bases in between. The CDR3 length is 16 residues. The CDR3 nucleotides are TGCGCCAGCAGCTCGGGGGTTGGGACAGCACAAGAGACCCAGTACTTC. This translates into CASSSGVGTAQETQYF.

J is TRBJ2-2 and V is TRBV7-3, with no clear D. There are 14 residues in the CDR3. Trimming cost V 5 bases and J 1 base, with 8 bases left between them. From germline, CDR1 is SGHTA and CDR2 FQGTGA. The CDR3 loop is CASSLYRNTGELFF. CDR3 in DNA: TGTGCCAGCAGCCTATACAGGAACACCGGGGAGCTGTTTTTT.

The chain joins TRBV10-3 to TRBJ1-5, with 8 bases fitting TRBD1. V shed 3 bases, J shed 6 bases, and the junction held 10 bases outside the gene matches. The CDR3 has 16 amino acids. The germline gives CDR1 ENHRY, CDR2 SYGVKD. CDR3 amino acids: CAISDIDRGVRQPQHF. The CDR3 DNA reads TGTGCCATCAGTGACATAGACAGGGGCGTCCGTCAGCCCCAGCATTTT.